This T cell receptor (beta chain) appears in the sequencing data of a study of shared clonotypes between healthy human individuals. CDR1 and CDR2 from the germline V gene are SGDLS and YYNGEE. Trimming pared 3 bases from V and 3 bases from J, leaving 19 bases between. CDR3 length: 16 amino acids. General study findings and limits: In general, naive subsets displayed greater estimated richness than memory subsets did.

TCRdb's copy holds only in-frame clones and misses some; the assay was immunoSEQ multiplex PCR. The repertoire holds roughly 2.2 million clones, 85% to 95% seen once, with 0.35% to 0.5% in the top ten. As concerns this clone: Its antigen is unidentified.

The chain joins TRBV9 to TRBJ2-7; TRBD1 might be the D (5 bases). The sequenced sample consisted of naive CD4+ T cells from PBMCs. The subset denotes: CD45RA+ positively selected. The sequence came from a man between 18 and 35 years old in good health. Some clones in this sample may be carry-over from other donors' samples. CDR3 DNA: TGTGCCAGCAGCGAGAGGATAGGGGCAGGGTTCTACGAGCAGTACTTC. It codes for CASSERIGAGFYEQYF. Based on the CDR3 plus reference TRBV9 and TRBJ2-7, the full variable domain is DSGVTQTPKHLITATGQRVTLRCSPRSGDLSVYWYQQSLDQGLQFLIQYYNGEERAKGNILERFSAQQFPDLHSELNLSSLELGDSALYFCASSERIGAGFYEQYFGPGTRLTVT.